A selection of T cell receptor beta chains follows, all from one sample in a study of long-term antiretroviral therapy in people with HIV. The protocol was immunoSEQ multiplex PCR, while the TCRdb copy is restricted to in-frame clones and leaves out a portion. The sample records roughly 40,000 clones, about 86% being singletons. Sample: unsorted PBMCs, taken just before starting antiretroviral therapy. These receptors originate from a woman under 30 with HIV. Both conserved end residues are part of each CDR3. The order of the fields is J gene, clone size, D gene, V gene, CDR3 DNA, CDR3 protein. The D gene is left open where the match is weak. The size field is filled for only some rows; it gives once, few, many or a size class.

TRBJ2-7 | few | NA | TRBV19 | TGTGCCAGTAGTCCTCGGGGCCACGAGCAGTACTTC | CASSPRGHEQYF
TRBJ1-3 | NA | NA | TRBV2 | TGTGCCAGCAGTGTAGCCTCTGGAAACACCATATATTTT | CASSVASGNTIYF
TRBJ2-1 | NA | TRBD1 | TRBV5-1 | TGCGCCAGCAGCCGCGACAGGGGATTAAGTGGTGAGCAGTTCTTC | CASSRDRGLSGEQFF
TRBJ2-1 | NA | NA | TRBV9 | TGTGCCAGCAGCGTTGAAGGGGGTCCATACAATGAGCAGTTCTTC | CASSVEGGPYNEQFF
TRBJ1-1 | NA | NA | TRBV6-1 | TGTGCCACCCCGAGAGGCACTGAAGCTTTCTTT | CATPRGTEAFF
TRBJ1-5 | NA | NA | TRBV7-9 | TGTGCCAGCAGCTTATCATGGGGGGGGCAGCCCCAGCATTTT | CASSLSWGGQPQHF
TRBJ2-5 | NA | NA | TRBV9 | TGTGCCAGCAGCGTAGTTGAGGGGGAGACCCAGTACTTC | CASSVVEGETQYF
TRBJ2-1 | few | NA | TRBV7-3 | TGTGCCAGCACCCCAGGCTTGGTCAGGGCGGGTACAAGTGAGCAGTTCTTC | CASTPGLVRAGTSEQFF
TRBJ2-3 | NA | TRBD2 | TRBV7-9 | TGTGCCAGCAGCTTACAACTAGCGGGAGGAATGCCAGATACGCAGTATTTT | CASSLQLAGGMPDTQYF
TRBJ1-1 | once | TRBD1 | TRBV12-5 | TGTGCTAGTGGTTTATCTTCCTCGGGTGACAGGGTCTATGAAGCTTTCTTT | CASGLSSSGDRVYEAFF
TRBJ2-7 | NA | TRBD1 | TRBV7-9 | TGTGCCAGCAGGTCTGACGGACAGGGAGCGGAGCAGTACTTC | CASRSDGQGAEQYF
TRBJ1-2 | NA | NA | TRBV5-1 | TGCGCCAGCAGCTTGGAATTTCAGGCGGATGGCTACACCTTC | CASSLEFQADGYTF
TRBJ2-7 | once | NA | TRBV7-9 | TGTGCCAGCAGCTTGAGCCAGGGGAGCTCCTACGAGCAGTACTTC | CASSLSQGSSYEQYF
TRBJ2-5 | NA | TRBD2 | TRBV15 | TGTGCCACCAGCAGACCAGCGGGAGGGGGTAAAGAGACCCAGTACTTC | CATSRPAGGGKETQYF
TRBJ1-4 | NA | NA | TRBV5-5 | TGTGCCAGCAGCATACGACAGATAGAAAATGAAAAACTGTTTTTT | CASSIRQIENEKLFF
TRBJ1-5 | NA | NA | TRBV4-1 | TGCGCCAGCAGCCAATGGGACCTCAATCAGCCCCAGCATTTT | CASSQWDLNQPQHF
TRBJ2-7 | NA | NA | TRBV5-1 | TGCGCCAGCAGCGCCCGCACAGGGTACGAGCAGTACTTC | CASSARTGYEQYF
TRBJ1-1 | NA | TRBD1 | TRBV7-8 | TGTGCCAGCAGCTTAACAGGGGGCACTGAAGCTTTCTTT | CASSLTGGTEAFF
TRBJ1-1 | NA | NA | TRBV7-9 | TGTGCCAGCAACAAGATGGAGAGCAAAGCTTTCTTT | CASNKMESKAFF
TRBJ1-4 | once | NA | TRBV7-3 | TGTGCCAGCAGCTTAAGGGGGACGGGTGGGAGTGAAAAACTGTTTTTT | CASSLRGTGGSEKLFF
TRBJ1-3 | NA | NA | TRBV25-1 | TGTGCCAGCAGTGACTTTTATGGGGGACACGGAAACACCATATATTTT | CASSDFYGGHGNTIYF
TRBJ2-1 | NA | TRBD2 | TRBV7-9 | TGTGCCAGCAGCCCCCGGACTAGCGGGAGGGCCGGGAATGAGCAGTTCTTC | CASSPRTSGRAGNEQFF
TRBJ2-1 | NA | NA | TRBV7-3 | TGTGCCAGCAGTTCGACTCGCAATGAGCAGTTCTTC | CASSSTRNEQFF
TRBJ2-5 | NA | TRBD2 | TRBV13 | TGTGCCAGCAGCTCCCCGGGTAGCGGGAGGGCCGAAAAAGAGACCCAGTACTTC | CASSSPGSGRAEKETQYF
TRBJ2-1 | NA | NA | TRBV6-6 | TGTGCCAGCAGTAGTTCCGGGACACGGTTTTACAATGAGCAGTTCTTC | CASSSSGTRFYNEQFF
TRBJ1-2 | NA | TRBD1 | TRBV15 | TGTGCCTCAGCCAGGGACAGGGCTTCCTATGGCTACACCTTC | CASARDRASYGYTF
TRBJ2-7 | NA | NA | TRBV9 | TGTGCCAGCAGCGTAGCTTCCGCCGGGGGCTACGAGCAGTACTTC | CASSVASAGGYEQYF
TRBJ2-1 | few | NA | TRBV27 | TGTGCCACTACAGAGGGCAATGAGCAGTTCTTC | CATTEGNEQFF
TRBJ2-3 | NA | TRBD2 | TRBV5-1 | TGCGCCAGCAGCTTGACGGGAGGGCCTCTCCGACCTAGCACAGATACGCAGTATTTT | CASSLTGGPLRPSTDTQYF
TRBJ2-7 | NA | TRBD1 | TRBV18 | TGTGCCAGCTCACCACCTACCGGACAGGGGACCTACGAGCAGTACTTC | CASSPPTGQGTYEQYF
TRBJ1-3 | NA | NA | TRBV5-6 | TGTGCCAGCAGCCCCCAGGGCATCCGCTCTGGAAACACCATATATTTT | CASSPQGIRSGNTIYF
TRBJ2-5 | NA | NA | TRBV7-2 | TGTGCCAGCAGCATGGGACGAAGCGAGACCCAGTACTTC | CASSMGRSETQYF
TRBJ2-2 | NA | TRBD1 | TRBV10-3 | TGTGCCATCAAACTGCGACAGGGAACAACCGGGGAGCTGTTTTTT | CAIKLRQGTTGELFF
TRBJ2-2 | once | NA | TRBV7-2 | TGTGCCAGCAGCTTACGCAGCCACACCGGGGAGCTGTTTTTT | CASSLRSHTGELFF
TRBJ1-1 | NA | NA | TRBV18 | TGTGCCAGCTCAGCAGACAGGAACACTGAAGCTTTCTTT | CASSADRNTEAFF
TRBJ2-7 | NA | NA | TRBV5-8 | TGTGCCAGCAGCTTCAGAGAACTGATCTACGAGCAGTACTTC | CASSFRELIYEQYF
TRBJ1-2 | NA | TRBD1 | TRBV6-1 | TGTGCCAGCAGTGGAGGACAGGGGGACGCGAACTATGGCTACACCTTC | CASSGGQGDANYGYTF
TRBJ2-7 | NA | NA | TRBV4-3 | TGCGCCAGCAGCCAAGATCTACAGGGCTACGAGCAGTACTTC | CASSQDLQGYEQYF
TRBJ2-5 | NA | NA | TRBV7-8 | TGTGCCAGCAGCTTACTTTTCGGGCCAGGAGAGACCCAGTACTTC | CASSLLFGPGETQYF
TRBJ2-7 | few | NA | TRBV28 | TGTGCCAGCCTTGGCAGTCGGGACGAGCAGTACTTC | CASLGSRDEQYF
TRBJ2-5 | NA | TRBD1 | TRBV6-4 | TGTGCCAGCAGTGATGGGACAGTCGACCAAGAGACCCAGTACTTC | CASSDGTVDQETQYF
TRBJ2-7 | NA | NA | TRBV28 | TGTGCCATCACGTCTGGGACTCTCAACGAGCAGTACTTC | CAITSGTLNEQYF
TRBJ1-1 | once | NA | TRBV7-9 | TGTGCCAGCAGCTTAGCTCGAACCCCTCCTGAAGCTTTCTTT | CASSLARTPPEAFF
TRBJ1-1 | NA | NA | TRBV15 | TGTGCCACCAGCAGAGGCCGGGCTTCATACACTGAAGCTTTCTTT | CATSRGRASYTEAFF
TRBJ2-1 | few | TRBD2 | TRBV10-1 | TGCGCCAGCAGTGGACTAGCGCCTGACAATGAGCAGTTCTTC | CASSGLAPDNEQFF
TRBJ2-7 | few | NA | TRBV10-3 | TGTGCCATCAGTGACGGGGTTGATCACGGGAGCAACGACGAGCAGTACTTC | CAISDGVDHGSNDEQYF
TRBJ2-3 | NA | TRBD1 | TRBV6-5 | TGTGCCAGCAGCAGAACAGGGGTGGGCACAGATACGCAGTATTTT | CASSRTGVGTDTQYF
TRBJ2-7 | once | NA | TRBV27 | TGTGCCAGCAGTTCCGACAAATTCCCCTCCTACGAGCAGTACTTC | CASSSDKFPSYEQYF
TRBJ2-7 | NA | TRBD1 | TRBV6-6 | TGTGCCAGCAGTTACTCGGGACAGGAAAGCTCCTACGAGCAGTACTTC | CASSYSGQESSYEQYF
TRBJ1-5 | few | NA | TRBV27 | TGTGCCAGCAGAGGTCATTTAGGCAATCAGCCCCAGCATTTT | CASRGHLGNQPQHF
TRBJ1-4 | NA | NA | TRBV27 | TGTGCCAGCAGCCCCCCGGGTTTTAATGAAAAACTGTTTTTT | CASSPPGFNEKLFF
TRBJ1-1 | NA | NA | TRBV10-1 | TGCGCCAGCAGTGACCCCGACAGGGAAGCTTTCTTT | CASSDPDREAFF
TRBJ2-7 | NA | NA | TRBV6-1 | TGTGCCAGCAGTGTAAGGGACCGAGCCTACGAGCAGTACTTC | CASSVRDRAYEQYF
TRBJ2-5 | NA | NA | TRBV28 | TGTGCCAGCAGTTTACTGGACAGCCAAAACCAAGAGACCCAGTACTTC | CASSLLDSQNQETQYF